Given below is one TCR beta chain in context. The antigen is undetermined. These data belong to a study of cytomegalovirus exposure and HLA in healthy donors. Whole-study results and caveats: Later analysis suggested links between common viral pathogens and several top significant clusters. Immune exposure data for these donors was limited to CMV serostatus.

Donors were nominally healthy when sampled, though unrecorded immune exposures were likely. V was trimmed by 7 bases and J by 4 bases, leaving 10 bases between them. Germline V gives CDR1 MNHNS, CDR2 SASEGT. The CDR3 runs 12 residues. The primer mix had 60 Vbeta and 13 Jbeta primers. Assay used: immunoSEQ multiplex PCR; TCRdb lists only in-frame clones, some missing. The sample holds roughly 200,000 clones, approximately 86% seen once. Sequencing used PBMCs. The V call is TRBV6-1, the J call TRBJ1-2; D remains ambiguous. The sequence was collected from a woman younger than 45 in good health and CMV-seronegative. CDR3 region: CASNADSYGYTF. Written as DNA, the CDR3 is TGTGCCAGCAATGCCGATAGCTATGGCTACACCTTC.